This is a list of T cell receptor beta chains from one sample in a study of identical twins. TCRdb re-called the 5' RACE reads through MiXCR, storing one row per CDR3 protein. The data show 1.5 million to 2 million distinct CDR3 sequences, with under 35% seen just once and around 0.25% held by the top ten. The sequenced sample was cord blood. Every receptor here comes from a newborn girl in good health. Both conserved end residues are part of each CDR3. Fields, in order: J gene, CDR3 length, D gene, clone size, V gene, CDR3 DNA, CDR3 protein. A D gene is named only where the DNA matches it firmly. Clone size appears in some rows only: once, few, many, or a class for an expanded clone.

TRBJ1-5 | 16 | . | few | TRBV11-2 | TGTGCCAGCAGCTTAGATTCCAGCTTGAGCAATCAGCCCCAGCATTTT | CASSLDSSLSNQPQHF
TRBJ2-3 | 17 | TRBD2 | once | TRBV10-2 | TGCGCCAGCAGTGAGGGACAGCGGGGGTCTTTCACAGATACGCAGTATTTT | CASSEGQRGSFTDTQYF
TRBJ1-3 | 12 | TRBD1 | . | TRBV29-1 | TGCAGCGTGACAGGGTGGGGAAACACCATATATTTT | CSVTGWGNTIYF
TRBJ1-1 | 15 | . | . | TRBV29-1 | TGCAGCTCCCGGGACGGGGGACGGATGAACACTGAAGCTTTCTTT | CSSRDGGRMNTEAFF
TRBJ2-1 | 13 | TRBD2 | few | TRBV20-1 | TGCAGTGCCCCCCGGACTAGTCGGGCTGAGCAGTTCTTC | CSAPRTSRAEQFF
TRBJ1-2 | 14 | . | . | TRBV25-1 | TGTGCCAGCAGTGGAGGGCAACCCATCTATGGCTACACCTTC | CASSGGQPIYGYTF
TRBJ2-3 | 15 | TRBD2 | few | TRBV10-3 | TGTGCCATCGGGAGCGGGAGGGCAACAGCAGATACGCAGTATTTT | CAIGSGRATADTQYF
TRBJ1-2 | 12 | . | many | TRBV15 | TGTGCCACCAGCAGAGACGTGACGGTCTACACCTTC | CATSRDVTVYTF
TRBJ1-2 | 11 | . | few | TRBV3-1 | TGTGCCAGCAGCCAAGATTGGAGCTACACCTTC | CASSQDWSYTF
TRBJ2-1 | 14 | . | few | TRBV3-1 | TGTGCCAGCAGCCAGTCCGGCCGTTTCAATGAGCAGTTCTTC | CASSQSGRFNEQFF
TRBJ1-5 | 15 | TRBD1 | . | TRBV7-2 | TGTGCCAGCAGCTTAGAAGGGACAGGGGATCAGCCCCAGCATTTT | CASSLEGTGDQPQHF
TRBJ2-1 | 15 | . | . | TRBV14 | TGTGCCAGCAGCCAAGATGCTGGGGGTCCCAATGAGCAGTTCTTC | CASSQDAGGPNEQFF
TRBJ2-7 | 12 | . | . | TRBV25-1 | TGTGCCAGCAGTGTAGGACTGAAAGTGCAGTACTTC | CASSVGLKVQYF
TRBJ1-5 | 15 | . | . | TRBV5-1 | TGCGCCAGCAGCTTGGGGGTGGGTAGCAATCAGCCCCAGCATTTT | CASSLGVGSNQPQHF
TRBJ2-7 | 19 | . | few | TRBV29-1 | TGCAGCGTTGAAAGGGGACAGGGAAAGCGGGGGGGCTCCTACAATGAGCAGTACTTC | CSVERGQGKRGGSYNEQYF
TRBJ2-1 | 16 | . | . | TRBV20-1 | TGCAGTGCTAGTTCTCCTAGCGTCGGATCCTACAATGAGCAGTTCTTC | CSASSPSVGSYNEQFF
TRBJ1-5 | 15 | TRBD1 | . | TRBV27 | TGTGCCAGCAGAAAACAGGGGGTTAGGAATCAGCCCCAGCATTTT | CASRKQGVRNQPQHF
TRBJ2-6 | 14 | . | . | TRBV20-1 | TGCAGTGCCAAAGGGGGTGGCGGGGCCAACGTCCTGACTTTC | CSAKGGGGANVLTF
TRBJ2-6 | 16 | . | few | TRBV20-1 | TGCAGTGCTAGTTCTGGGCCGAACTCTGGGGCCAACGTCCTGACTTTC | CSASSGPNSGANVLTF
TRBJ2-1 | 16 | TRBD2 | few | TRBV28 | TGTGCCAGCAGGTATACTAGCGGGAGGGCCCTCAATGAGCAGTTCTTC | CASRYTSGRALNEQFF
TRBJ2-7 | 15 | TRBD2 | . | TRBV7-9 | TGTGCCAGCAGCGCAGCTAGCGGGAGTCGGTACGAGCAGTACTTC | CASSAASGSRYEQYF
TRBJ2-7 | 17 | . | many | TRBV7-4 | TGTGCCAGCAGCCCATCATTATGGACCCCCCGCAACTACGAGCAGTACTTC | CASSPSLWTPRNYEQYF
TRBJ2-3 | 17 | TRBD2 | . | TRBV3-1 | TGTGCCAGCAGCCAAGAGAGGCTAGCGGAGAACACAGATACGCAGTATTTT | CASSQERLAENTDTQYF
TRBJ1-6 | 15 | TRBD1 | . | TRBV20-1 | TGCAGTGCTAGAGAAATCGACAGGGCTAATTCACCCCTCCACTTT | CSAREIDRANSPLHF
TRBJ2-1 | 17 | . | . | TRBV28 | TGTGCCAGCAGCGACCTAGGGGGGGAGGGCCTTTACAATGAGCAGTTCTTC | CASSDLGGEGLYNEQFF
TRBJ2-3 | 14 | . | . | TRBV19 | TGTGCCAGTAGTATAGCGGGGGCGGCAGATACGCAGTATTTT | CASSIAGAADTQYF
TRBJ1-6 | 12 | . | . | TRBV6-5 | TGTGCCAGCAGGGGTGAGGATTCACCCCTCCACTTT | CASRGEDSPLHF
TRBJ2-6 | 20 | TRBD2 | few | TRBV4-1 | TGCGCCAGCAGCCAAAAACTAGCGGGGGCTAGTAGAACCGGGGCCAACGTCCTGACTTTC | CASSQKLAGASRTGANVLTF
TRBJ2-1 | 12 | . | few | TRBV9 | TGTGCCAGCAGCGCCTCAGGCACTGAGCAGTTCTTC | CASSASGTEQFF
TRBJ2-1 | 12 | . | . | TRBV24-1 | TGTGCCACCAGTGATTTGGGAGAAGGGCAGTTCTTC | CATSDLGEGQFF
TRBJ1-5 | 13 | . | . | TRBV28 | TGTGCCAGCAGTCCCCTGGCGGAGCAGCCCCAGCATTTT | CASSPLAEQPQHF
TRBJ1-2 | 14 | . | . | TRBV4-2 | TGTGCCAGCAGCCAAGATCGGGGCACAGGGGGCTACACCTTC | CASSQDRGTGGYTF
TRBJ2-1 | 16 | TRBD2 | few | TRBV10-1 | TGCGCCAGCTCCCCTGTAGGACTAGCCCCAATATATGAGCAGTTCTTC | CASSPVGLAPIYEQFF
TRBJ2-1 | 14 | . | once | TRBV19 | TGTGCCAGTAATCCGACTAGAATCTACAATGAGCAGTTCTTC | CASNPTRIYNEQFF
TRBJ2-7 | 16 | TRBD2 | few | TRBV28 | TGTGCCAGCAGTTCCCCTTTAGCGGGAGAGATCTACGAGCAGTACTTC | CASSSPLAGEIYEQYF
TRBJ2-1 | 12 | TRBD2 | few | TRBV28 | TGTGCCAGCAGCCCCTCCGGGACTAGAAAGTTCTTC | CASSPSGTRKFF
TRBJ2-3 | 14 | TRBD1 | few | TRBV5-1 | TGCGCCAGCACCTACAGGGGGTCCACAGATACGCAGTATTTT | CASTYRGSTDTQYF
TRBJ1-5 | 14 | . | many | TRBV4-2 | TGTGCCAGCAGCCAAGAGGCAGACAATCAGCCCCAGCATTTT | CASSQEADNQPQHF
TRBJ1-1 | 13 | . | . | TRBV11-2 | TGTGCCAGCAGCCCCTATATTGGCACTGAAGCTTTCTTT | CASSPYIGTEAFF
TRBJ2-3 | 16 | TRBD2 | . | TRBV7-2 | TGTGCCAGCAGCTTAAGCGGGGGGGGAGGTGCAGATACGCAGTATTTT | CASSLSGGGGADTQYF
TRBJ1-4 | 14 | . | . | TRBV5-1 | TGCGCCAGCAGCTTGGTGGCCTTAAATGAAAAACTGTTTTTT | CASSLVALNEKLFF
TRBJ1-5 | 17 | . | . | TRBV6-6 | TGTGCCCGCAGTTATGGTGGGTCCCCTTATAGCAATCAGCCCCTGCATTTT | CARSYGGSPYSNQPLHF
TRBJ1-5 | 16 | . | many | TRBV12-3/TRBV12-4 | TGTGCCAGCAGTTTAGCGCGGGGTAAAGGCAATCAGCCCCAGCATTTT | CASSLARGKGNQPQHF
TRBJ1-2 | 14 | . | few | TRBV27 | TGTGCCAGCAGTACCCGGGCAGAGGGCTATGGCTACACCTTC | CASSTRAEGYGYTF
TRBJ2-2 | 14 | . | few | TRBV27 | TGTGCCAGCAGTTTCGGCAGGGGCACCGGGGAGCTGTTTTTT | CASSFGRGTGELFF
TRBJ2-1 | 14 | TRBD2 | few | TRBV20-1 | TGCAGTGCTAGATTGGGGACTAGCGAGGATGAGCAGTTCTTC | CSARLGTSEDEQFF
TRBJ2-5 | 13 | . | . | TRBV20-1 | TGCAGTGCTAGCGACTACAGGTACAATGAGCAGTACTTC | CSASDYRYNEQYF
TRBJ1-1 | 17 | . | . | TRBV5-6 | TGTGCCAGCAGCTATCGGCGGTTCGAGGGGATGAACACTGAAGCTTTCTTT | CASSYRRFEGMNTEAFF
TRBJ2-5 | 14 | . | . | TRBV14 | TGTGCCAGCAGCCAAGCGTCGACCGGAGAGACCCAGTACTTC | CASSQASTGETQYF
TRBJ2-7 | 14 | . | . | TRBV20-1 | TGCAGTGCCGAGGTGGACTACCTCTCCTACGAGCAGTACTTC | CSAEVDYLSYEQYF
TRBJ2-1 | 16 | TRBD2 | . | TRBV7-2 | TGTGCCAGCAGCTTAAGGCGGGAGGGCCGCTACAATGAGCAGTTCTTC | CASSLRREGRYNEQFF
TRBJ2-7 | 17 | TRBD2 | . | TRBV4-1 | TGCGCCAGCAGCCAAGATACGACTAGCGGGAGATCCTACGAGCAGTACTTC | CASSQDTTSGRSYEQYF
TRBJ1-1 | 14 | TRBD1 | . | TRBV2 | TGTGCCAGCCAGGGGGATCTCGTGAACACTGAAGCTTTCTTT | CASQGDLVNTEAFF
TRBJ1-1 | 14 | TRBD1 | . | TRBV2 | TGTGCCAGCAGTGCGGACAGGGTGGGCACTGAAGCTTTCTTT | CASSADRVGTEAFF
TRBJ2-1 | 17 | TRBD2 | . | TRBV7-6 | TGTGCCAGCAGCTTAGCCTTTACGGGACTAGGGTACAATGAGCAGTTCTTC | CASSLAFTGLGYNEQFF